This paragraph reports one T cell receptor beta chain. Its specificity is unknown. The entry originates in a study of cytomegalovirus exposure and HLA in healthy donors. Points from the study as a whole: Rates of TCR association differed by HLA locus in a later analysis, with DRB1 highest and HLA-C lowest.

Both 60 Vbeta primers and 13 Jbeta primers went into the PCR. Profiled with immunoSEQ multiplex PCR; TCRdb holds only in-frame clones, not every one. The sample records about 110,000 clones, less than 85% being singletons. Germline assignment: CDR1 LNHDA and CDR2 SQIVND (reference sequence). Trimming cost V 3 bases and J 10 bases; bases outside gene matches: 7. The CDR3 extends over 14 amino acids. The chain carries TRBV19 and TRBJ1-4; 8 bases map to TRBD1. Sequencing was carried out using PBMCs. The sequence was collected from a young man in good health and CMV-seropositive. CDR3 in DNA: TGTGCCAGTAGTATCTCGGGGACAGGTGGAAAACTGTTTTTT. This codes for CASSISGTGGKLFF. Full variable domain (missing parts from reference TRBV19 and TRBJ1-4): DGGITQSPKYLFRKEGQNVTLSCEQNLNHDAMYWYRQDPGQGLRLIYYSQIVNDFQKGDIAEGYSVSREKKESFPLTVTSAQKNPTAFYLCASSISGTGGKLFFGSGTQLSVL.